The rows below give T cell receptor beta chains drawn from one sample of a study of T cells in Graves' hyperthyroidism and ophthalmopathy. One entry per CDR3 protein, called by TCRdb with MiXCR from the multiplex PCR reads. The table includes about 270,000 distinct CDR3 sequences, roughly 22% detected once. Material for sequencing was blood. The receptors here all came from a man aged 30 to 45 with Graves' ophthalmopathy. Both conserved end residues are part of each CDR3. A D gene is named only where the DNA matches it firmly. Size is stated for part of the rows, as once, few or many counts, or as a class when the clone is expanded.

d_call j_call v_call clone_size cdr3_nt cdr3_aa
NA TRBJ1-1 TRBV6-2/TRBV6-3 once TGTGCCAGCAGTCCACGGACAGTTATGAACACTGAAGCTTTCTTT CASSPRTVMNTEAFF
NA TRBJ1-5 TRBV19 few TGTGCCAGTACCCCGGACGGGGATCAGCCCCAGCATTTT CASTPDGDQPQHF
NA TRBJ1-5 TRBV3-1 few TGTGCCAGCAGCCGTGGGACGGGGAATCAGCCCCAGCATTTT CASSRGTGNQPQHF
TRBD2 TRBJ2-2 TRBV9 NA TGTGCCAGCAGTTTACGGGGACTAGCGGGAGTAGGGAACACCGGGGAGCTGTTTTTT CASSLRGLAGVGNTGELFF
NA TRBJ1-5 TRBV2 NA TGTGCCAGCAGTGTGGAAGGACAGCCCCAGCATTTT CASSVEGQPQHF
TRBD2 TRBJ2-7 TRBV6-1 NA TGTGCCAGCAGATTGCCGGGACTAGCGTCCTTCCACGAGCAGTACTTC CASRLPGLASFHEQYF
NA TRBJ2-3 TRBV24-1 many TGTGCCACCAGTGATAAGACAGGCCCGGCGGATACGCAGTATTTT CATSDKTGPADTQYF
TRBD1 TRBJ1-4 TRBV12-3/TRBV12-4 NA TGTGCCAGCAGCTCCGGGGGACAGGGTGTTGAAAAACTGTTTTTT CASSSGGQGVEKLFF
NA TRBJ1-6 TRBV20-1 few TGCAGTGCAACAGGGCCCTCCTTACCCCTCCACTTT CSATGPSLPLHF
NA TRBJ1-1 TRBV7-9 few TGTGCCAGCAGCTCCTACAGGGTGGGGACTGAAGCTTTCTTT CASSSYRVGTEAFF
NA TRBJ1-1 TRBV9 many TGTGCCAGCAGCGTAGTCCCGGGCACTGAAGCTTTCTTT CASSVVPGTEAFF
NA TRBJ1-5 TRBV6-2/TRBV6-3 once TGTGCCAGCACGGCGGGCAAGGGGTTGGGTCAGCCCCAGCATTTT CASTAGKGLGQPQHF
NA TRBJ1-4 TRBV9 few TGTGCCAGCAGCGTAGGGGGACGGAAGAATGAAAAACTGTTTTTT CASSVGGRKNEKLFF
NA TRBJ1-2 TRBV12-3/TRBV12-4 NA TGTGCCAGCAGTTCAACAGGGAAGTTCATCTATGGCTACACCTTC CASSSTGKFIYGYTF
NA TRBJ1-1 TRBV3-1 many TGTGCCAGCAGCCAAGACTCGGGGAACACTGAAGCTTTCTTT CASSQDSGNTEAFF
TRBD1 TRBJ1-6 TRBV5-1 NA TGTGCCAGCAGCTTGGGGACAGGGGATTCACCCCTCCACTTT CASSLGTGDSPLHF
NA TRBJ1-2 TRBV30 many TGTGCCTGGAGTGTACGGGTTGGCTACACCTTC CAWSVRVGYTF
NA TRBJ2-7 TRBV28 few TGTGCCAGCAGTCTCGATCCGCAACGGACAGCCTACGAGCAGTACTTC CASSLDPQRTAYEQYF
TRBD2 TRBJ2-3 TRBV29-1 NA TGCAGCGCTGAATGGCTAGCGGGCACAGATACGCAGTATTTT CSAEWLAGTDTQYF
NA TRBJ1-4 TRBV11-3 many TGTGCCAGCAGCTTATACACAGCCAGTGAAAAACTGTTTTTT CASSLYTASEKLFF
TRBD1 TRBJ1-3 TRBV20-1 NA TGCAGTGCTAGAGACAGGGGGTCCTCTGGAAACACCATATATTTT CSARDRGSSGNTIYF
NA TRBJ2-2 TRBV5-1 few TGCGCCAGCAGCTTGAGGCTAGGGAACACCGGGGAGCTGTTTTTT CASSLRLGNTGELFF
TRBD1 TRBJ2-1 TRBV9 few TGTGCCAGCAGCGTAGGGGGGACAGGGGGCCGGAATGAGCAGTTCTTC CASSVGGTGGRNEQFF
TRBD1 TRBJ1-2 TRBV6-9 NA TGTGCCAGCAGTTATGACAGGGGAATCTATGGCTACACCTTC CASSYDRGIYGYTF
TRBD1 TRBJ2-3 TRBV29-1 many TGCAGCGCCGTGGACAGGGGCAGCACAGATACGCAGTATTTT CSAVDRGSTDTQYF
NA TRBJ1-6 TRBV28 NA TGTGCCAGCAGTTTACAGGGAGGTTCACCCCTCCACTTT CASSLQGGSPLHF